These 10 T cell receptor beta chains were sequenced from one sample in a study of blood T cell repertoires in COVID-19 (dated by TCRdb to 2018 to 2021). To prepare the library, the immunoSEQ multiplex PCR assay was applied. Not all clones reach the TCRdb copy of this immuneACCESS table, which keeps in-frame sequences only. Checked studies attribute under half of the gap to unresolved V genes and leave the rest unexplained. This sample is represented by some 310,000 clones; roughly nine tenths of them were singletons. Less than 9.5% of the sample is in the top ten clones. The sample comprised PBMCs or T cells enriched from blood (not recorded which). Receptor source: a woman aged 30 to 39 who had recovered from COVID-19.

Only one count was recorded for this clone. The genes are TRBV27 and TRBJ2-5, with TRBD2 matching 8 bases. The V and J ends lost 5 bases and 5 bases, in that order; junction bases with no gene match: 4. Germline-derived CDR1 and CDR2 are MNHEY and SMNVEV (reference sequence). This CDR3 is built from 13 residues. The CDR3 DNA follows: TGTGCCAGCAGTCCGAGACTAGCGGAGACCCAGTACTTC. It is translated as CASSPRLAETQYF.

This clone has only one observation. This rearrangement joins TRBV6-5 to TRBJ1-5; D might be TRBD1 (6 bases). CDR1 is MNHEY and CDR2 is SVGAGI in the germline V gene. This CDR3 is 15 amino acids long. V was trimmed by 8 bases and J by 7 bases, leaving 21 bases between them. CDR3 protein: CASSKFRGSGQPQHF. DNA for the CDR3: TGTGCCAGCTCAAAATTCAGGGGATCGGGACAGCCCCAGCATTTT.

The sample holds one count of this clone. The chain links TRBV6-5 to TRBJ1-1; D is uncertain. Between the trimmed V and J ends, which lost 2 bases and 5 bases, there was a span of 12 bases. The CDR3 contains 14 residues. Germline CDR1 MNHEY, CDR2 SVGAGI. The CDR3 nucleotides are TGTGCCAGCAGTTACGGGCGGGCGGCGACTGAAGCTTTCTTT. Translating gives CASSYGRAATEAFF.

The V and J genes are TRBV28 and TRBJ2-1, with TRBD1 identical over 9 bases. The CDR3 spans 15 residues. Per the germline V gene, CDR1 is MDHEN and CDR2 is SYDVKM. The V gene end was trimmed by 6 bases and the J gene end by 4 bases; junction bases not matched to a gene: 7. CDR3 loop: CASRSTGQGYNEQFF. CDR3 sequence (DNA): TGTGCCAGCAGGAGCACGGGACAGGGATACAATGAGCAGTTCTTC. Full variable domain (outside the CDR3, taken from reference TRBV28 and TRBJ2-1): DVKVTQSSRYLVKRTGEKVFLECVQDMDHENMFWYRQDPGLGLRLIYFSYDVKMKEKGDIPEGYSVSREKKERFSLILESASTNQTSMYLCASRSTGQGYNEQFFGPGTRLTVL.

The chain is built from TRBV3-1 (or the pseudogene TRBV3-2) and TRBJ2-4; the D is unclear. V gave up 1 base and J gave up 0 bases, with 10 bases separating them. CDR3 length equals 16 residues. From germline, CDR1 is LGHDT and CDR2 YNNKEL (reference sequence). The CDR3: CASSQVRGGAKNIQYF. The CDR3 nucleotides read TGTGCCAGCAGCCAAGTTCGTGGCGGAGCCAAAAACATTCAGTACTTC.

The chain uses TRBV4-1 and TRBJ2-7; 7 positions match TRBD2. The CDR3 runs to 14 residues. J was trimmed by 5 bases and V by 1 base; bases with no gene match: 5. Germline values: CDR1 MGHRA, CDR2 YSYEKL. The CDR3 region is CASSQGLLANEQYF. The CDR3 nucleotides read TGCGCCAGCAGCCAAGGGTTACTAGCGAACGAGCAGTACTTC.

The chain's CDR3 is CASGHGLAGYEQYF. Here the CDR3 DNA reads TGCGCCAGCGGCCACGGACTAGCGGGATACGAGCAGTACTTC. The chain employs TRBV5-1 and TRBJ2-7, with 12 bases aligning to TRBD2. V shed 7 bases and J 4 bases; nucleotides not matched to a gene: 6. The germline V gene encodes CDR1 SGHRS and CDR2 YFSETQ. The CDR3 runs to 14 residues.

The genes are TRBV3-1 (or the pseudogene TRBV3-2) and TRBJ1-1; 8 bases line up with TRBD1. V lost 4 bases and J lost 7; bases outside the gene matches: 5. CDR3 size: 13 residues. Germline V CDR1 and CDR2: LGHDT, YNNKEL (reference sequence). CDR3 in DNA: TGTGCCAGCAGCCTCGGGACAGGCGGTGAAGCTTTCTTT. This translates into CASSLGTGGEAFF.

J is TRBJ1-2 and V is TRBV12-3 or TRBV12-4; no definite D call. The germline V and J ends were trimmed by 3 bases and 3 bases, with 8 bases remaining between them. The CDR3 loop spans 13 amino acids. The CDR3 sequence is CASSFSRYYGYTF. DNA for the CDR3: TGTGCCAGCAGTTTCTCGCGGTACTATGGCTACACCTTC.

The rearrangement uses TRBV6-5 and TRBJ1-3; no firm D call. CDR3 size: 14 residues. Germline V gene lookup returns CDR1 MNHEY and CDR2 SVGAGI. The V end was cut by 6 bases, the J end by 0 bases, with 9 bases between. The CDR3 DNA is TGTGCCAGCAGATCGCCAGGCTCTGGAAACACCATATATTTT. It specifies CASRSPGSGNTIYF.